Shown below are 23 T cell receptor beta chains from a single sample sequenced in a study of shared clonotypes between healthy human individuals. Measured with immunoSEQ multiplex PCR; TCRdb has only the in-frame clones, and not every one. The profile covers about 680,000 clones, with roughly 70% appearing a single time and roughly 1.7% taken by the ten largest. Sequenced input: memory CD4+ T cells sorted from blood. Noted subset: CD45RA-negative fraction. The receptors here all came from a woman in her twenties or thirties in good health.

CDR3 amino acids: CASSYTGEGRGNEQFF. DNA of the CDR3: TGTGCCAGCAGTTACACGGGTGAGGGCAGGGGGAATGAGCAGTTCTTC. The V call is TRBV6-5, the J call TRBJ2-1; 7 bases are a match to TRBD1. V trimming: 2 bases; J trimming: 7 bases; junction bases outside the gene matches: 11. There are 16 residues in the CDR3. Germline V gives CDR1 MNHEY, CDR2 SVGAGI.

This chain connects TRBV2 to TRBJ2-5, with D perhaps assigned TRBD1 or TRBD2 (6 bases each). V was clipped by 7 bases and J by 4 bases, with 16 bases between them. Germline lookup yields CDR1 SNHLY and CDR2 FYNNEI. The CDR3 length is 14 residues. This CDR3 is CASIGGGAGETQYF. In DNA form, the CDR3 reads TGTGCCAGCATTGGGGGCGGGGCCGGAGAGACCCAGTACTTC.

The V gene is TRBV6-4, the J gene TRBJ1-5; 8 bases line up with TRBD1. Germline V gene data show CDR1 as MRHNA and CDR2 as SNTAGT. The CDR3 is 17 amino acids. After removal of 4 bases from V and 0 bases from J, the junction contained 8 bases not matched to a gene. CDR3 DNA sequence: TGTGCCAGCAGTGTTTCGGACAGGGAAGATAGCAATCAGCCCCAGCATTTT. The encoded protein is CASSVSDREDSNQPQHF.

The chain couples TRBV7-8 to TRBJ1-3; the D gene is possibly TRBD1 (5 bases). V gave up 5 bases and J gave up 7 bases, with 12 bases separating them. The CDR3 consists of 13 residues. In germline, CDR1 is SGHVS, CDR2 FQNEAQ. The CDR3 protein is CASSTRVRNTIYF. CDR3 nucleotide sequence: TGTGCCAGCAGCACCAGGGTGCGGAACACCATATATTTT. The variable domain in full, completed from reference TRBV7-8 and TRBJ1-3, reads GAGVSQSPRYKVAKRGQDVALRCDPISGHVSLFWYQQALGQGPEFLTYFQNEAQLDKSGLPSDRFFAERPEGSVSTLKIQRTQQEDSAVYLCASSTRVRNTIYFGEGSWLTVV.

The V gene is TRBV7-2, the J gene TRBJ2-7, with D possibly matching TRBD2 (5 bases). Germline V gene data show CDR1 as SGHTA and CDR2 as FQGNSA. The CDR3 spans 16 residues. Trimming removed 2 bases at V and 4 bases at J, with 18 bases between. CDR3 region: CASSLSLPARGYEQYF. CDR3 sequence (DNA): TGTGCCAGCAGCTTATCACTCCCGGCGAGAGGGTACGAGCAGTACTTC.

The chain combines TRBV7-8 with TRBJ2-7; TRBD2 matches at 13 bases. J was trimmed by 6 bases and V by 9 bases; bases with no gene match: 17. The CDR3 spans 17 residues. CDR1 is SGHVS and CDR2 is FQNEAQ in the germline V gene. This CDR3 reads CASGLAGAYGGGLEQYF. The CDR3 DNA reads TGTGCCAGTGGACTAGCGGGAGCCTACGGCGGGGGGCTCGAGCAGTACTTC.

The table lists this clone with a count of one. V gene TRBV11-2 combines with J gene TRBJ1-6; perhaps TRBD1 as D (6 bases). Trimming pared 0 bases from V and 11 bases from J, leaving 14 bases between. Germline CDR1 SGHAT, CDR2 FQNNGV. The CDR3 has 15 residues. CDR3 loop: CASSLDAGARAPLHF. The DNA for the CDR3 is TGTGCCAGCAGCTTAGATGCGGGGGCTCGGGCACCCCTCCACTTT.

This clone was observed a few times. J is TRBJ2-3 and V is TRBV5-1; 7 bases line up with TRBD1. Germline-derived CDR1 and CDR2 are SGHRS and YFSETQ. Losses at the gene ends were 2 bases for V and 3 bases for J; bases not matched to a gene: 9. CDR3 size: 16 residues. CDR3 protein: CASSFLPTGRTDTQYF. As DNA, the CDR3 is TGCGCCAGCAGCTTTCTCCCGACAGGGCGAACAGATACGCAGTATTTT.

The rearrangement uses TRBV7-9 and TRBJ2-7, with D perhaps TRBD1 or TRBD2 (5 bases each). The CDR3 runs 14 residues. Trimming removed 6 bases at V and 3 bases at J, with 15 bases between. From germline, CDR1 is SEHNR and CDR2 FQNEAQ (reference sequence). The CDR3 region is CASSRDPKIYEQYF. The CDR3 coding sequence is TGTGCCAGCAGTCGGGACCCTAAGATCTACGAGCAGTACTTC.

V usage is TRBV10-1 and J usage is TRBJ2-3; 10 bases align to TRBD2. Germline trimming cut 4 bases from V and 7 bases from J; bases unmatched to any gene: 8. This CDR3 is 15 amino acids long. Germline CDR1 WNHNN, CDR2 SYGVQD (reference sequence). Here the CDR3 DNA reads TGCGCCAGCAGTGGACAGCTAGCGGGAGAATATACGCAGTATTTT. Protein: CASSGQLAGEYTQYF.

About this clone: The identical CDR3 is also encoded by other nucleotide sequences in the sample. V is TRBV5-1 and J is TRBJ2-2; D remains ambiguous. Trimming took off 0 bases at V and 3 bases at J, with 3 bases between the two ends. From germline, CDR1 is SGHRS and CDR2 YFSETQ. The CDR3 contains 13 residues. CDR3 region: CASSLVDTGELFF. CDR3 nucleotide sequence: TGCGCCAGCAGCTTGGTGGACACCGGGGAGCTGTTTTTT.

This clone occurred a few times. This chain joins TRBV27 and TRBJ2-1; D is perhaps TRBD2 (6 bases). CDR3 size: 17 residues. Deletions cut 3 bases from V and 0 bases from J, with 15 bases between. Germline V lookup: CDR1 MNHEY, CDR2 SMNVEV (reference sequence). The CDR3 bases are TGTGCCAGCAGTTTTGTTAGCGGTCCAAGCTCCTACAATGAGCAGTTCTTC. Its protein is CASSFVSGPSSYNEQFF.

The genes are TRBV7-9 and TRBJ2-1; D gene ambiguous. Germline V gives CDR1 SEHNR, CDR2 FQNEAQ (reference sequence). V was clipped by 3 bases and J by 3 bases, with 15 bases between them. CDR3 length: 16 residues. In DNA form, the CDR3 reads TGTGCCAGCAGCTTTAAGCGTATGGAGAGCTACAATGAGCAGTTCTTC. This codes for CASSFKRMESYNEQFF.

The gene calls are TRBV19 and TRBJ1-1; TRBD1 matches 10 bases. The CDR3 extends over 17 amino acids. J gave up 1 base and V 8 bases, and 13 bases lay outside the gene matches. Per germline, CDR1 LNHDA and CDR2 SQIVND (reference sequence). CDR3 nucleotides: TGTGCCAGTCGTTCTCCTCGGACAGGGGGGTCGAACACTGAAGCTTTCTTT. Translating gives CASRSPRTGGSNTEAFF.

This clone was counted a few times. The sample carries other DNA sequences with the same CDR3. This chain connects TRBV6-1 to TRBJ1-1; D uncertain. CDR3 length: 13 amino acids. In germline, CDR1 is MNHNS, CDR2 SASEGT. The V end was cut by 2 bases, the J end by 3 bases, with 7 bases between. This chain's CDR3 is CASSEFGDTEAFF. The CDR3, as DNA: TGTGCCAGCAGTGAATTTGGGGACACTGAAGCTTTCTTT.

The chain is built from TRBV11-2 and TRBJ2-5; perhaps D is TRBD1 or TRBD2 (5 bases each). Deletions cut 4 bases from V and 6 bases from J, with 18 bases between. Germline assignment: CDR1 SGHAT and CDR2 FQNNGV. The CDR3 has 15 residues. CDR3 residues: CASSYLSGPEKTQYF. In DNA form, the CDR3 reads TGTGCCAGCAGCTACCTATCGGGGCCTGAAAAGACCCAGTACTTC.

This clone has only a few counts. The chain carries TRBV28 and TRBJ2-5; D gene uncertain. V lost 3 bases, J lost 5 bases, and 10 bases lay in between. CDR3 length equals 13 residues. Germline V gene data show CDR1 as MDHEN and CDR2 as SYDVKM. DNA of the CDR3: TGTGCCAGCAGTTTTCGGTCCTTCGAGACCCAGTACTTC. Translated: CASSFRSFETQYF.

J is TRBJ2-1 and V is TRBV7-2; D ambiguous. The germline V and J ends were trimmed by 5 bases and 15 bases, with 20 bases remaining between them. The germline V gene encodes CDR1 SGHTA and CDR2 FQGNSA. The CDR3 runs to 13 residues. CDR3 sequence: CASSRSLSGTLFF. The CDR3 nucleotides are TGTGCCAGCAGCCGATCTCTCTCGGGCACTCTGTTCTTC.

The V and J genes are TRBV6-5 and TRBJ1-3, with 8 bases fitting TRBD1. V lost 6 bases to trimming and J lost 7 bases; unmatched junction nucleotides: 8. CDR3 length: 14 residues. Germline CDR1 is MNHEY and CDR2 is SVGAGI. The CDR3 sequence is CASSRTGYGNTIYF. The CDR3, as DNA: TGTGCCAGCAGCAGGACAGGGTATGGGAACACCATATATTTT.

V and J are TRBV5-8 and TRBJ2-1, with D maybe TRBD2 (5 bases). This CDR3 comprises 15 residues. Germline V gene sequence: CDR1 SGHTS, CDR2 YDEGEE. The germline V and J ends were trimmed by 0 bases and 4 bases, with 11 bases remaining between them. The CDR3 loop reads CASSLDLAEYNEQFF. CDR3 bases: TGTGCCAGCAGCTTGGACCTAGCTGAATACAATGAGCAGTTCTTC.

The J gene is TRBJ2-7, the V gene TRBV30, with 14 bases identical to TRBD2. The germline V gene encodes CDR1 GTSNPN and CDR2 SVGIG (reference sequence). CDR3 length: 20 amino acids. The V and J ends lost 2 bases and 7 bases, in that order; junction bases with no gene match: 22. The CDR3 DNA follows: TGTGCCTGGAGTACCCTTGGGACATTGGGACTAGCGGGAGCGAAAAGGGAGCAGTACTTC. Protein: CAWSTLGTLGLAGAKREQYF. The full variable domain, in which reference TRBV30 and TRBJ2-7 provide the parts outside the CDR3, is SQTIHQWPATLVQPVGSPLSLECTVEGTSNPNLYWYRQAAGRGLQLLFYSVGIGQISSEVPQNLSASRPQDRQFILSSKKLLLSDSGFYLCAWSTLGTLGLAGAKREQYFGPGTRLTVT.

This clone appeared a few times. The chain uses TRBV5-1 and TRBJ2-5; D unclear. V was shortened by 3 bases and J by 5 bases, with 17 bases between the two germline ends. The CDR3 runs 15 residues. Germline V gene lookup returns CDR1 SGHRS and CDR2 YFSETQ. The CDR3 loop is CASSSATKTWETQYF. CDR3 nucleotides: TGCGCCAGCAGCTCAGCGACGAAGACGTGGGAGACCCAGTACTTC.

This clone came up a few times. This chain connects TRBV5-1 to TRBJ1-1; no clear D. The germline V and J ends were trimmed by 0 bases and 3 bases, with 12 bases remaining between them. Germline CDR1 is SGHRS and CDR2 is YFSETQ. CDR3 size: 15 residues. CDR3 coding DNA: TGCGCCAGCAGCTTGGCGTCCGGAGGAGACACTGAAGCTTTCTTT. It is translated as CASSLASGGDTEAFF.